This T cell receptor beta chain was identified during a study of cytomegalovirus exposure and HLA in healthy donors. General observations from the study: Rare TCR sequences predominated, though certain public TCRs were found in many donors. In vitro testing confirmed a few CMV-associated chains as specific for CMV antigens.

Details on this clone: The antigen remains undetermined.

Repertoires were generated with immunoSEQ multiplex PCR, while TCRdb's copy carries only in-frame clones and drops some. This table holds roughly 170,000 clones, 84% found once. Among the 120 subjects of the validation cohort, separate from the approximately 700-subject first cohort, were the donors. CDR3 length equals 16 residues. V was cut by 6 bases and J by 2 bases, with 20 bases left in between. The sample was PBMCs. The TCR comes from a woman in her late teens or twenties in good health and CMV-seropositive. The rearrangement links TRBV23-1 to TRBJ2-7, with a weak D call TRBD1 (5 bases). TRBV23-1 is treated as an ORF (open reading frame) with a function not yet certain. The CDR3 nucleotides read TGCGCCAGCAGCCCTTCGGTGGGGCGGATTGCCTACGAGCAGTACTTC. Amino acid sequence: CASSPSVGRIAYEQYF.